A single sample gave rise to the 9 T cell receptor beta chains below, sequenced in a study of T cells after yellow fever vaccination (dated by TCRdb to 2018 to 2020). Explained via the paper, the treatment or condition label denotes: live attenuated yellow fever vaccine strain. Library creation used 5' RACE. This sample was sequenced with an Illumina NovaSeq 6000. In TCRdb, the public reads were trimmed at Q25 with fastp and aligned with MiXCR, with productive beta chains retained. Merged by CDR3 protein, the rows form single entries marked with the most common genes and DNA. The sample profile shows 340,000 or so distinct CDR3 sequences; approximately 12% of them were found once. 2.5% to 3.5% of the sample goes to the ten largest clones. This specimen was CD4+ T cells sorted from PBMCs, taken 15 days after the yellow fever booster vaccination. All receptors come from a man younger than 30 who received the YFV17D yellow fever vaccine.

This clonotype has only a few counts. The chain carries TRBV20-1 and TRBJ2-7; TRBD1 aligns across 8 bases. After removal of 2 bases from V and 0 bases from J, the junction contained 9 bases not matched to a gene. The CDR3 is 16 residues long. From germline, CDR1 is DFQATT and CDR2 SNEGSKA (reference sequence). The CDR3 loop is CSARTGTGSPSYEQYV. The CDR3, as DNA: TGCAGTGCTAGAACCGGGACAGGTTCCCCCTCCTACGAGCAGTACGTC.

The rearrangement links TRBV7-2 to TRBJ1-2; possible D gene TRBD1, 6 bases. The CDR3 runs to 13 residues. The V gene lost 5 bases and the J gene lost 7 bases, with 14 bases spanning the gap. Looked up from germline, CDR1 is SGHTA and CDR2 is FQGNSA. The CDR3 DNA reads TGTGCCAGCAGCCCACAGGGTCTAAGTGGCTACACCTTC. Translated: CASSPQGLSGYTF.

The table lists this clonotype with many counts. CDR3 sequence: CASSGLAGTDTQYF. In nucleotides, the CDR3 is TGTGCCAGCAGTGGCCTAGCGGGCACAGATACGCAGTATTTT. The chain recombines TRBV12-3 or TRBV12-4 with TRBJ2-3, with 7 bases matching TRBD2. The trim removed 5 bases at V and 1 base at J, leaving 3 bases unmatched. This CDR3 is 14 amino acids long.

This clonotype has more than one count but fewer than ten. The V gene is TRBV6-5, the J gene TRBJ2-6; possibly TRBD1 for D (5 bases). The CDR3 is made up of 15 amino acids. CDR1 and CDR2 (germline): MNHEY, SVGAGI. V lost 6 bases to trimming and J lost 2 bases, with 11 bases between them. The DNA for the CDR3 is TGTGCCAGCAGAACGACAGCCACTGGGGCCAACGTCCTGACTTTC. It specifies CASRTTATGANVLTF.

This clonotype was seen only a few times. The chain joins TRBV5-1 to TRBJ1-4; no clear D. From germline, CDR1 is SGHRS and CDR2 YFSETQ. V was pared by 4 bases and J by 8 bases, with 18 bases between. The CDR3 has 15 amino acids. CDR3 amino acids: CASSKRTSGQEKLFF. In DNA form, the CDR3 reads TGCGCCAGCAGCAAGAGGACGAGCGGCCAAGAAAAACTGTTTTTT.

The V call is TRBV6-5, the J call TRBJ1-1, with TRBD1 matching 9 bases. The CDR3 is 13 residues long. CDR1 is MNHEY, CDR2 SVGAGI, per germline. The V segment lost 4 bases and the J segment 10 bases; nucleotides outside the gene matches: 7. In DNA form, the CDR3 reads TGTGCCAGCAGTTCCTCACTGACAGGGGGAGCTTTCTTT. Its translation is CASSSSLTGGAFF.

This clonotype came up a few times. The J gene is TRBJ2-7, the V gene TRBV3-1, with D possibly being TRBD1 (5 bases). The CDR3 totals 14 residues. CDR1 and CDR2 from the germline V gene are LGHDT and YNNKEL (reference sequence). With 1 base removed from V and 0 bases from J, the gap between germline ends came to 7 bases. The CDR3: CASSQVQGSYEQYF. In nucleotides, the CDR3 is TGTGCCAGCAGCCAAGTCCAGGGCTCCTACGAGCAGTACTTC.

This clonotype was counted a few times. The rearrangement uses TRBV7-3 and TRBJ1-1; D uncertain. The CDR3 consists of 13 residues. CDR1 SGHTA and CDR2 FQGTGA come from the germline V gene. V lost 5 bases to trimming and J lost 5 bases, with 12 bases between them. This chain's CDR3 is CASSQEVRTEAFF. CDR3 DNA: TGTGCCAGCAGCCAGGAGGTTAGGACTGAAGCTTTCTTT.

This rearrangement joins TRBV5-1 to TRBJ2-5; D is undetermined. V gave up 2 bases and J gave up 5 bases, with 10 bases separating them. The CDR3 extends over 13 amino acids. CDR1 SGHRS and CDR2 YFSETQ come from the germline V gene. CDR3 bases: TGCGCCAGCAGCTTCCCCTTGGGGGAGACCCAGTACTTC. This translates into CASSFPLGETQYF.